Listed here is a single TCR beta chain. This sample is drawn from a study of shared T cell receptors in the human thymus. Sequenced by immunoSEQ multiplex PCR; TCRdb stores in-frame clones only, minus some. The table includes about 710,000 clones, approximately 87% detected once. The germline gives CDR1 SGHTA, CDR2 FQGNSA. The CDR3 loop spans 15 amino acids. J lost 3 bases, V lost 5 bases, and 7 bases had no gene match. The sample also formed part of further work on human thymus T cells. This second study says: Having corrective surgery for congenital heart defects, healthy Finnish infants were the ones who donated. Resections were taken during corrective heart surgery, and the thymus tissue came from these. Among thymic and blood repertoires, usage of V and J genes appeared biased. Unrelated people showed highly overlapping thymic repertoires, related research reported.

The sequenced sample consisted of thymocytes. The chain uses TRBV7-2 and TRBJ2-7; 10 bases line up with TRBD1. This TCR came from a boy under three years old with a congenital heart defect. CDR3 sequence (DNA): TGTGCCAGCAGCACCACGGGACAGGGGATCTACGAGCAGTACTTC. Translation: CASSTTGQGIYEQYF.